These T cell receptor beta chains were read from a single sample in a study of T cells in Graves' hyperthyroidism and ophthalmopathy. TCRdb recomputed calls from the multiplex PCR reads with MiXCR, one row per CDR3 protein. The table records a few hundred thousand distinct CDR3 sequences, more than 15% of them present only once. The sequenced material came from blood. The receptor source for this set is a woman aged 30 to 39 with Graves' hyperthyroidism. Both conserved end residues are part of each CDR3. The order of the fields is V gene, clone size, D gene, J gene, CDR3 protein, CDR3 DNA. A D gene is named only where the DNA matches it firmly. Some rows mark clone size as missing; the rest say once, few, many or name a class of expanded clone.

V: TRBV19; size: few; D: NA; J: TRBJ1-5; CDR3: CASSPVGEANQPQHF; DNA: TGTGCCAGTAGCCCCGTTGGGGAGGCCAATCAGCCCCAGCATTTT
V: TRBV4-3; size: many; D: NA; J: TRBJ2-7; CDR3: CASSQDLTYEQYF; DNA: TGCGCCAGCAGCCAAGATCTAACCTACGAGCAGTACTTC
V: TRBV20-1; size: NA; D: NA; J: TRBJ1-5; CDR3: CSAKPGDSNQPQHF; DNA: TGCAGTGCAAAACCGGGGGATAGCAATCAGCCCCAGCATTTT
V: TRBV12-3/TRBV12-4; size: NA; D: TRBD1; J: TRBJ1-3; CDR3: CASGTGVYFGNTIYF; DNA: TGTGCCAGCGGGACAGGGGTATATTTTGGAAACACCATATATTTT
V: TRBV6-1; size: NA; D: TRBD2; J: TRBJ2-1; CDR3: CASSHVRGSSYNEQFF; DNA: TGTGCCAGCAGCCACGTTCGCGGGAGCTCCTACAATGAGCAGTTCTTC
V: TRBV20-1; size: many; D: NA; J: TRBJ2-1; CDR3: CSARVLNEQFF; DNA: TGCAGTGCTAGAGTCCTCAATGAGCAGTTCTTC
V: TRBV24-1; size: many; D: NA; J: TRBJ2-5; CDR3: CATSDSRGRSETQYF; DNA: TGTGCCACCAGTGATTCACGTGGACGGTCGGAGACCCAGTACTTC
V: TRBV30; size: NA; D: NA; J: TRBJ1-1; CDR3: CARSVGVNTEAFF; DNA: TGTGCCCGGAGTGTTGGGGTGAACACTGAAGCTTTCTTT
V: TRBV6-1; size: few; D: NA; J: TRBJ2-7; CDR3: CASRRAGLSYEQYF; DNA: TGTGCCAGTAGACGGGCAGGGCTTTCTTACGAGCAGTACTTC
V: TRBV7-2; size: many; D: TRBD2; J: TRBJ2-1; CDR3: CASSRPGLGANEQFF; DNA: TGTGCCAGCAGCCGTCCGGGACTAGGGGCCAATGAGCAGTTCTTC